The next 20 T cell receptor beta chains were all read from a single sample in a study of CD8+CD57+ T cells in acquired aplastic anemia. Flow cytometry had shown expanded CD8+CD57+ cells in the patients chosen for sequencing. CDR3 and TCR beta VDJ profiling relied on genomic DNA as the template. A single record per CDR3 protein comes from TCRdb applying MiXCR to the reads. This table holds 300,000 or so distinct CDR3 sequences, 56% found once. Sample: sorted CD4+, CD8+, or CD8+CD57+ T cells (not recorded which) from PBMCs. The receptors shown here come from a human donor with aplastic anemia.

At least ten counts were recorded for this clonotype. V usage is TRBV6-1 and J usage is TRBJ2-1, with D hard to call. The CDR3 totals 14 residues. Trimming left V 5 bases short and J 7 bases short, with 15 bases between. CDR1 MNHNS and CDR2 SASEGT come from the germline V gene. The CDR3 loop reads CASSLPVVTNEQFF. CDR3 coding DNA: TGTGCCAGCAGTCTCCCCGTGGTAACAAATGAGCAGTTCTTC.

The chain joins TRBV29-1 to TRBJ2-7; D possibly uses TRBD1 or TRBD2 (5 bases each). Germline CDR1 SQVTM, CDR2 ANQGSEA. This CDR3 is built from 13 residues. V was pared by 6 bases and J by 7 bases, with 19 bases between. CDR3 amino acids: CSVERRVGGEQYF. The CDR3 bases are TGCAGCGTCGAACGCAGGGTCGGAGGAGAGCAGTACTTC.

This clonotype was observed many times. The chain combines TRBV24-1 with TRBJ2-2; tentatively, D is TRBD1 (6 bases). Germline loops: CDR1 KGHDR, CDR2 SFDVKD. V gave up 4 bases and J gave up 7 bases, with 18 bases separating them. The CDR3 sequence is 16 residues long. CDR3 region: CATSDRTGQRHGELFF. CDR3 sequence (DNA): TGTGCCACCAGTGACCGTACGGGACAAAGGCACGGGGAGCTGTTTTTT.

The CDR3 nucleotides read TGTGCCACCTTGAGACCGGGACAGGGGGCGATGAATTCACCCCTCCACTTT. It specifies CATLRPGQGAMNSPLHF. The chain recombines TRBV24-1 with TRBJ1-6, with 12 positions matching TRBD1. CDR1 is KGHDR and CDR2 is SFDVKD in the germline V gene. The J segment lost 7 bases and the V segment lost 9 bases, leaving 12 bases of the junction unmatched. The CDR3 spans 17 residues.

This clonotype was counted a few times. This chain links TRBV19 with TRBJ1-1; 11 nucleotides line up with TRBD1. Germline CDR1 and CDR2: LNHDA and SQIVND (reference sequence). CDR3 length: 16 amino acids. With 10 bases clipped from V and 1 base from J, the junction kept 11 bases outside the gene matches. The CDR3 DNA is TGTGCCACCCAGGACAGGGGGCGAGTACCGAACACTGAAGCTTTCTTT. It yields the protein CATQDRGRVPNTEAFF.

This sequence joins TRBV7-9 and TRBJ1-4; D not resolved. Germline V CDR1 and CDR2: SEHNR, FQNEAQ (reference sequence). The V end was cut by 3 bases, the J end by 1 base, with 15 bases between. CDR3 size: 17 residues. CDR3 in amino acids: CASSFNSGRLTNEKLFF. In DNA, the CDR3 is TGTGCCAGCAGCTTTAATAGCGGGAGGTTAACTAATGAAAAACTGTTTTTT.

The CDR3, as DNA: TGTGCCAGCAGCTCGATGGGGGTGGGGGCCGAGCAGTACTTC. This codes for CASSSMGVGAEQYF. The rearrangement links TRBV7-3 to TRBJ2-7, with D perhaps matching TRBD1 (6 bases). The CDR3 extends over 14 amino acids. Trimming removed 4 bases at V and 6 bases at J, with 16 bases between. Looked up from germline, CDR1 is SGHTA and CDR2 is FQGTGA.

This clonotype appeared a single time. The CDR3 DNA follows: TGTGCCAGCAGCCCCGGACAGGGGGCTGAAGCTTTCTTT. This sequence encodes CASSPGQGAEAFF. The rearrangement uses TRBV6-5 and TRBJ1-1, with 10 bases matching TRBD1. V trimming: 6 bases; J trimming: 6 bases; junction bases outside the gene matches: 4. This CDR3 is 13 amino acids long. Germline CDR1 is MNHEY and CDR2 is SVGAGI.

The chain links TRBV7-8 to TRBJ2-3; 8 bases agree with TRBD1. CDR1 is SGHVS and CDR2 is FQNEAQ in the germline V gene. Losses at the gene ends were 8 bases for V and 1 base for J; bases not matched to a gene: 8. This CDR3 comprises 15 residues. CDR3 amino acids: CASRQGMYGTDTQYF. The CDR3 DNA sequence: TGTGCCAGCCGACAGGGGATGTACGGCACAGATACGCAGTATTTT.

The rearrangement links TRBV10-3 to TRBJ1-2, with 10 bases that match TRBD1. The germline gives CDR1 ENHRY, CDR2 SYGVKD. Trimming removed 4 bases from V and 8 bases from J; junction bases left unmatched: 7. The CDR3 sequence is 14 residues long. The CDR3 coding sequence is TGTGCCATCAGTGCATCGGGACAGGGGTGGGGCTACACCTTC. It is translated as CAISASGQGWGYTF.

V usage is TRBV4-3 and J usage is TRBJ2-7; D uncertain. V lost 4 bases to trimming and J lost 0 bases, with 10 bases between them. CDR3 size: 14 residues. The V gene's germline CDR1 is LGHNA and CDR2 YSLEER. The CDR3 DNA reads as TGCGCCAGCAGCCGTAGCAGAAGCTCCTACGAGCAGTACTTC. Encoded protein: CASSRSRSSYEQYF.

The rearrangement joins TRBV12-3 or TRBV12-4 to TRBJ1-1; weak D call: TRBD1 (5 bases). This CDR3 is built from 11 residues. V lost 6 bases to trimming and J lost 7 bases, with 9 bases between them. The CDR3 sequence: CASSRTFEAFF. For the CDR3, the DNA is TGTGCCAGCAGCCGGACATTTGAAGCTTTCTTT.

To note about this clonotype: The junction shows a germline mismatch at one end, possibly a read error. The J gene is TRBJ2-5, the V gene TRBV29-1; D perhaps matches TRBD2 (6 bases). The CDR3 spans 13 residues. In germline, CDR1 is SQVTM, CDR2 ANQGSEA. CDR3 in DNA: TGCAGCGTGAACCGATGGGGGGAAGAGGCCCAGTACTTC. Amino acids: CSVNRWGEEAQYF.

J is TRBJ1-4 and V is TRBV3-1; D remains ambiguous. Looked up from germline, CDR1 is LGHDT and CDR2 is YNNKEL (reference sequence). The CDR3 contains 16 residues. Trimming shortened V by 0 bases and J by 3 bases, and 11 bases separated the two germline ends. The chain's CDR3 is CASSQDALISNEKLFF. The CDR3 DNA follows: TGTGCCAGCAGCCAAGATGCCCTAATTTCTAATGAAAAACTGTTTTTT. Supplemented by reference TRBV3-1 and TRBJ1-4, the full variable domain reads DTAVSQTPKYLVTQMGNDKSIKCEQNLGHDTMYWYKQDSKKFLKIMFSYNNKELIINETVPNRFSPKSPDKAHLNLHINSLELGDSAVYFCASSQDALISNEKLFFGSGTQLSVL.

The chain links TRBV20-1 to TRBJ2-7; unclear D gene. CDR3 length: 11 residues. Deletions cut 3 bases from V and 5 bases from J, with 8 bases between. Per germline, CDR1 DFQATT and CDR2 SNEGSKA (reference sequence). CDR3 DNA: TGCAGTGCTAGTTTAAGGAACGAGCAGTACTTC. Translated: CSASLRNEQYF.

This clonotype came up many times. This chain joins TRBV10-1 and TRBJ2-3; the D is unclear. The germline gives CDR1 WNHNN, CDR2 SYGVQD (reference sequence). The CDR3 runs to 13 residues. V lost 3 bases and J 2 bases, leaving 6 bases between the germline ends. The CDR3 reads CASSEQYTDTQYF. CDR3 in DNA: TGCGCCAGCAGTGAACAGTACACAGATACGCAGTATTTT.

The genes are TRBV7-2 and TRBJ2-7, with 8 bases fitting TRBD1. CDR1 is SGHTA, CDR2 FQGNSA, per germline. The J segment lost 2 bases and the V segment lost 2 bases, leaving 5 bases of the junction unmatched. The CDR3 loop spans 15 amino acids. The CDR3 DNA sequence: TGTGCCAGCAGCTTACCGTCAGGGGGCACCTACGAGCAGTACTTC. Translating it yields CASSLPSGGTYEQYF.

The chain joins TRBV20-1 to TRBJ2-5, with a possible D match to TRBD1 (6 bases). In germline, CDR1 is DFQATT, CDR2 SNEGSKA (reference sequence). V was cut by 0 bases and J by 5 bases, with 16 bases left in between. The CDR3 length is 15 residues. The CDR3 DNA sequence: TGCAGTGCTAGAGACGGCTTAGGGGGACGGGAGACCCAGTACTTC. Amino acid sequence: CSARDGLGGRETQYF.

J is TRBJ2-3 and V is TRBV10-3; TRBD1 matches 7 bases. V dropped 1 base and J dropped 4; count of bases not matched to a gene: 5. This CDR3 has 15 residues. CDR1 is ENHRY and CDR2 is SYGVKD in the germline V gene. The CDR3 DNA sequence: TGTGCCATCAGTGAGTTCGGACAGGTCCCAGATACGCAGTATTTT. Protein sequence: CAISEFGQVPDTQYF.

This clonotype was detected ten times or more. The chain joins TRBV7-9 to TRBJ2-6, with 9 positions matching TRBD2. Trimming cost V 3 bases and J 0 bases; bases outside gene matches: 12. The CDR3 length is 20 residues. CDR1 SEHNR and CDR2 FQNEAQ come from the germline V gene (reference sequence). The CDR3 region is CASSFLLGLAGRSGANVLTF. DNA of the CDR3: TGTGCCAGCAGCTTTCTTTTGGGGCTAGCGGGGCGCTCTGGGGCCAACGTCCTGACTTTC.